These T cell receptor beta chains were read from a single sample in a study of cytomegalovirus exposure and HLA in healthy donors. The table came from immunoSEQ multiplex PCR; TCRdb's copy has only in-frame clones and leaves some out. In the table there are roughly 180,000 clones, 77% of which are singletons. The specimen was PBMCs. All receptors derive from a young man in good health and CMV-seronegative. Both conserved end residues are trimmed from each CDR3. The order of the fields is CDR3 length, D gene, V gene, CDR3 protein. D genes are given only for firm matches.

>11|.|TRBV7-2
ASSLGGPDEQY
>14|.|TRBV7-2
ASSQSTGTYSYEQY
>12|TRBD1|TRBV5-6
ASSYRQGVYEQY
>13|TRBD2|TRBV11-2
ASSSPGLAGFGQF
>13|TRBD1|TRBV5-1
ASKDRGSRNTEAF
>14|TRBD2|TRBV4-3
ASSLVLAATTGELF
>14|.|TRBV7-8
ASSPFRGSTNTEAF
>11|.|TRBV7-3
ASSFPGADTQY
>11|TRBD1|TRBV27
ASGPGQGVPQH
>12|TRBD1|TRBV5-8
ASSLQGVNTEAF
>15|TRBD2|TRBV7-6
ASSLGPGTSGGNIQY
>16|.|TRBV19
ASSTPRGREWDYNEQF
>11|.|TRBV2
ASSEGSRYEQY
>15|TRBD2|TRBV18
ASSPRLAGGPGNEQF
>9|TRBD1|TRBV9
ASSGQGLRF
>12|TRBD1|TRBV7-6
ASSFTGTGAEAF
>13|.|TRBV13
ASSLAGEPNYGYT
>16|TRBD1|TRBV27
ASSPQRQGEGANYGYT
>13|.|TRBV4-3
ASSQAQNMNTEAF
>11|.|TRBV7-9
ASSEDSPYGYT
>13|TRBD2|TRBV7-2
ASSLALADINEQF
>13|.|TRBV4-2
ASSQDYTTNYGYT
>11|.|TRBV7-9
ASSGGGEETQY
>9|.|TRBV7-9
ASSEASEQF
>12|TRBD1|TRBV6-4
ATRIDRATGELF